The 28 T cell receptor beta chains below all came from one sample that was sequenced in a study of T cells in Graves' hyperthyroidism and ophthalmopathy (dated by TCRdb to between 2018 and 2021). The library was obtained by multiplex PCR. Instrument on record: Illumina HiSeq 2000. The TCR beta CDR3 regions were amplified from RNA transcripts. For the first round of RT-PCR on the TCR CDR3, the HTBI primer set was used together with the Qiagen OneStep RT-PCR kit. TCRdb trimmed the raw reads at Q25, called clones with MiXCR and kept productive beta chains. Every CDR3 protein is listed once, alongside the most common genes and DNA of its rows. This sample comprises around 420,000 distinct CDR3 sequences, around 14% of them detected only once. Approximately 7.5% of the sample belongs to the ten largest clones. Specimen: blood. The receptors here all came from a woman younger than 35 with Graves' hyperthyroidism.

This clonotype has only a few counts. The V gene is TRBV18, the J gene TRBJ2-3; 9 bases are shared with TRBD2. The V gene end was trimmed by 6 bases and the J gene end by 4 bases; junction bases not matched to a gene: 8. Germline CDR1 reads KGHSH; CDR2 reads LQKENI. The length of the CDR3 is 15 residues. DNA for the CDR3: TGTGCCAGCTCGAGGACTAGCGCGGGGGCAGATACGCAGTATTTT. This codes for CASSRTSAGADTQYF.

This clonotype was detected many times. This chain joins TRBV3-1 and TRBJ2-5; TRBD2 matches 9 bases. V dropped 4 bases and J dropped 2; count of bases not matched to a gene: 2. The CDR3 totals 14 residues. Germline CDR1 LGHDT, CDR2 YNNKEL (reference sequence). This chain's CDR3 is CASSPREGQETQYF. The CDR3 bases are TGTGCCAGCAGCCCGCGGGAGGGACAAGAGACCCAGTACTTC.

This clonotype was seen at least ten times. The chain carries TRBV11-2 and TRBJ2-1; D possibly corresponds to TRBD1 (5 bases). V gave up 3 bases and J gave up 4 bases, with 13 bases separating them. Germline CDR1 reads SGHAT; CDR2 reads FQNNGV. The CDR3 has 15 residues. The CDR3 region is CASSLFGQGYNEQFF. Here the CDR3 DNA reads TGTGCCAGCAGCTTGTTCGGACAAGGATACAATGAGCAGTTCTTC.

This clonotype was observed at least ten times. This chain connects TRBV19 to TRBJ1-5, with 9 bases matching TRBD1. Germline loops: CDR1 LNHDA, CDR2 SQIVND (reference sequence). CDR3 length equals 17 residues. With V trimmed by 7 bases and J by 5 bases, 15 bases remained unmatched. This chain's CDR3 is CASTPGTGFSGHQPQHF. The DNA of the CDR3 is TGTGCCAGTACACCCGGGACAGGGTTTTCCGGGCATCAGCCCCAGCATTTT.

This clonotype has a count of ten or more. The gene calls are TRBV18 and TRBJ1-4, with 10 bases identical to TRBD1. Trimming at V came to 4 bases and at J to 6 bases, leaving 5 bases not matched to a gene. The CDR3 is 15 amino acids. Germline CDR1 and CDR2: KGHSH and LQKENI. In nucleotides, the CDR3 is TGTGCCAGCTCACTTCCCGGGACAGGGGATGAAAAACTGTTTTTT. It yields the protein CASSLPGTGDEKLFF.

This clonotype was seen at least ten times. The chain has TRBV27 and TRBJ1-5; possible D gene TRBD1, 6 bases. Germline values: CDR1 MNHEY, CDR2 SMNVEV (reference sequence). The CDR3 sequence is 15 residues long. The V end was cut by 5 bases, the J end by 7 bases, with 18 bases between. The CDR3 region has the DNA TGTGCCAGCAGTATGAATCAGGGGATGGGCCAGCCCCAGCATTTT. Encoded protein: CASSMNQGMGQPQHF.

This clonotype was counted between two and nine times. The chain's CDR3 is CASSADLNSPLHF. CDR3 nucleotide sequence: TGTGCTAGCTCAGCGGACCTAAATTCACCCCTCCACTTT. The rearrangement links TRBV7-7 to TRBJ1-6; D ambiguous. Germline CDR1 reads SSHAT; CDR2 reads FNYEAQ (reference sequence). This CDR3 has 13 amino acids.

In its sample, this clonotype was seen a few times. This could be a read error, since a much larger clone is one nucleotide away. The chain employs TRBV6-1 and TRBJ2-7; D might be TRBD1 or TRBD2, each matching 5 bases. V gave up 10 bases and J gave up 1 base, with 17 bases separating them. Germline CDR1 is MNHNS and CDR2 is SASEGT. The CDR3 length is 14 residues. The CDR3 DNA is TGTGCCACCCTAGGCCGGGGCCAATCCTACGAGCAGTACTTC. Translated, it gives CATLGRGQSYEQYF.

This clonotype appeared many times. The chain uses TRBV6-1 and TRBJ2-7; D gene uncertain. V was pared by 1 base and J by 4 bases, with 11 bases between. The CDR3 is made up of 14 amino acids. Germline CDR1 is MNHNS and CDR2 is SASEGT. CDR3 sequence (DNA): TGTGCCAGCAGTGAAGTTGGGTTTGCGTACGAGCAGTACTTC. This gives the protein CASSEVGFAYEQYF.

This clonotype was found many times. The chain links TRBV6-1 to TRBJ2-7; 7 bases fit TRBD2. V shed 5 bases, J shed 4 bases, and the junction held 5 bases outside the gene matches. Germline V gene lookup returns CDR1 MNHNS and CDR2 SASEGT. This CDR3 has 13 residues. The CDR3 DNA sequence: TGTGCCAGCAGTCGGCGGGGAGGGTACGAGCAGTACTTC. Translated: CASSRRGGYEQYF.

As for this clonotype: One end of the junction does not line up with germline, which may come from a read error. The V gene is TRBV10-2, the J gene TRBJ1-3; no clear D gene. This CDR3 is 14 amino acids long. Per germline, CDR1 WSHSY and CDR2 SAAADI. CDR3 nucleotides: TGCGCCAGCAGGGAGATTGAAGCGGGAAACACCGTATATTTT. This gives the protein CASREIEAGNTVYF.

Of note for this clonotype: With a much larger clone just one base away, this may be a read error. The chain carries TRBV11-3 and TRBJ1-6, with 9 bases that match TRBD1. Germline-derived CDR1 and CDR2 are SGHNT and YENEEA. CDR3 length: 16 residues. CDR3 in DNA: TGTGCCAGCGGCTTCTTGACAGGGGGATATAATTCACCCCTCCACTTT. This translates into CASGFLTGGYNSPLHF.

Points on this clonotype: A much larger clonotype is one base distant, so this may be a read error. In this CDR3 the conserved last residue, phenylalanine or tryptophan, is missing, so a read error is likely. This chain connects TRBV19 to TRBJ2-3, with TRBD2 identical over 11 bases. V lost 3 bases, J lost 3 bases, and 11 bases stayed unmatched. The CDR3 is made up of 18 amino acids. Per the germline V gene, CDR1 is LNHDA and CDR2 is SQIVND (reference sequence). CDR3 sequence: CASSIAPVGLAVTDTQYL. CDR3 bases: TGTGCCAGTAGTATTGCCCCAGTGGGACTAGCGGTGACAGATACGCAGTATCTT.

This clonotype was seen ten or more times. V gene TRBV4-1 combines with J gene TRBJ2-2, with D tentatively TRBD2 (5 bases). Trimming pared 1 base from V and 0 bases from J, leaving 12 bases between. The CDR3 is 17 amino acids. The germline V gene has CDR1 MGHRA and CDR2 YSYEKL. DNA of the CDR3: TGCGCCAGCAGCCAAGCCTTGGCTAGCCCGAACACCGGGGAGCTGTTTTTT. It specifies CASSQALASPNTGELFF.

There are many counts of this clonotype. The V gene is TRBV12-3 or TRBV12-4, the J gene TRBJ2-5; D perhaps matches TRBD1 (5 bases). The length of the CDR3 is 15 residues. Trimming removed 1 base at V and 5 bases at J, with 14 bases between. The CDR3 loop is CASSLGGLVGETQYF. The CDR3 region has the DNA TGTGCCAGCAGTTTAGGGGGCCTCGTCGGGGAGACCCAGTACTTC.

V and J are TRBV20-1 and TRBJ2-2; 8 bases fit TRBD1. The CDR3 consists of 12 residues. Germline loops: CDR1 DFQATT, CDR2 SNEGSKA (reference sequence). Losses at the gene ends were 7 bases for V and 6 bases for J; bases not matched to a gene: 4. In DNA, the CDR3 is TGCAGTGGGACAGGGTGGGCCGGGGAGCTGTTTTTT. Protein sequence: CSGTGWAGELFF.

This clonotype was seen repeatedly, ten times or more. The gene calls are TRBV11-2 and TRBJ2-1; D uncertain. V gave up 2 bases and J gave up 0 bases, with 8 bases separating them. Germline-derived CDR1 and CDR2 are SGHAT and FQNNGV. The CDR3 spans 15 residues. The CDR3 DNA is TGTGCCAGCAGCTTAATGTCTAACTCCTACAATGAGCAGTTCTTC. The encoded protein is CASSLMSNSYNEQFF.

This clonotype was detected ten times or more. The V gene is TRBV27, the J gene TRBJ2-3; D unclear. There are 13 residues in the CDR3. V dropped 7 bases and J dropped 0 bases, with 8 bases sitting between them. Looked up from germline, CDR1 is MNHEY and CDR2 is SMNVEV (reference sequence). CDR3: CASKKTSTDTQYF. The CDR3 coding sequence is TGTGCCAGCAAGAAGACAAGCACAGATACGCAGTATTTT.

This clonotype came up many times. The V gene is TRBV12-3 or TRBV12-4, the J gene TRBJ1-2; 8 nucleotides agree with TRBD1. This CDR3 comprises 15 residues. V dropped 1 base and J dropped 3; count of bases not matched to a gene: 4. CDR3 nucleotide sequence: TGTGCCAGCAGTTTAGTTCAGGGGGCTCACTATGGCTACACCTTC. Translating it yields CASSLVQGAHYGYTF.

This clonotype was observed at least ten times. The DNA for the CDR3 is TGTGCCAGCAGCCCCTACCACACGGACTCCTACGAGCAGTACTTC. Protein sequence: CASSPYHTDSYEQYF. This chain uses TRBV7-6 with TRBJ2-7; D is uncertain. The length of the CDR3 is 15 residues. CDR1 is SGHVS and CDR2 is FNYEAQ in the germline V gene. The V end was cut by 5 bases, the J end by 0 bases, with 14 bases between.

This clonotype showed up many times. The chain joins TRBV6-2 or TRBV6-3 to TRBJ2-3; TRBD2 might be the D (5 bases). CDR3 size: 13 residues. The V and J ends lost 2 bases and 4 bases respectively, with 7 bases between them. Germline CDR1 is MNHEY and CDR2 is SVGEGT. The CDR3 loop reads CASSYTEADTQYF. Written as DNA, the CDR3 is TGTGCCAGCAGTTACACGGAGGCAGATACGCAGTATTTT.

This clonotype was counted only a few times. A much larger clone differs by one base, so this may be a read error. This sequence joins TRBV11-1 and TRBJ1-2; D is possibly TRBD1 (5 bases). This CDR3 contains 12 residues. Trimming pared 8 bases from V and 8 bases from J, leaving 15 bases between. Germline assignment: CDR1 SGHAT and CDR2 FQDESV (reference sequence). CDR3: CASGEYRDGYTF. The CDR3 nucleotides read TGTGCCAGCGGCGAGTATAGGGACGGCTACACCTTC.

This clonotype was seen many times. For the CDR3, the DNA is TGTGCCACCAGCAGAGTAGACAGGCGACCCAATGAGCAGTTCTTC. This encodes CATSRVDRRPNEQFF. This sequence joins TRBV15 and TRBJ2-1, with a weak D call TRBD1 (6 bases). CDR3 length: 15 residues. The V gene lost 1 base and the J gene lost 6 bases, with 13 bases spanning the gap. Germline CDR1 and CDR2: LNHNV and YYDKDF (reference sequence).

There are many counts of this clonotype. The chain links TRBV7-9 to TRBJ2-7; D unresolved. Per the germline V gene, CDR1 is SEHNR and CDR2 is FQNEAQ (reference sequence). This CDR3 is built from 14 residues. Between the trimmed V and J ends, which lost 5 bases and 4 bases, there was a span of 15 bases. CDR3 region: CASSRWLGRYEQYF. The CDR3 nucleotides are TGTGCCAGCAGCCGGTGGCTAGGACGTTACGAGCAGTACTTC.

This clonotype was observed a handful of times. The rearrangement uses TRBV6-1 and TRBJ1-6, with 9 nucleotides matching TRBD1. The CDR3 is 15 amino acids. The germline gives CDR1 MNHNS, CDR2 SASEGT. With 6 bases clipped from V and 8 bases from J, the junction kept 8 bases outside the gene matches. The CDR3 coding sequence is TGTGCCAGCAGCCCGCAACAGGGGGCGTATTCACCCCTCCACTTT. Translating it yields CASSPQQGAYSPLHF.

This clonotype was recorded many times. The CDR3, as DNA: TGTGCCAGTAGTCCGGCTCCGGGACAGGTCTATGGCTACACCTTC. It encodes CASSPAPGQVYGYTF. The chain has TRBV19 and TRBJ1-2; 8 bases are shared with TRBD1. The CDR3 spans 15 residues. Per the germline V gene, CDR1 is LNHDA and CDR2 is SQIVND (reference sequence). Trimming cost V 5 bases and J 4 bases; bases outside gene matches: 9.

The chain employs TRBV12-3 or TRBV12-4 and TRBJ1-4; D not resolved. V dropped 1 base and J dropped 4 bases, with 10 bases sitting between them. The CDR3 is 15 amino acids. The CDR3 loop is CASSLDSRLNEKLFF. The CDR3 DNA reads as TGTGCCAGCAGTTTAGATTCCCGTCTTAATGAAAAACTGTTTTTT.

This clonotype was counted many times. V usage is TRBV6-1 and J usage is TRBJ1-4; possible D gene TRBD1, 5 bases. The germline V and J ends were trimmed by 6 bases and 6 bases, with 14 bases remaining between them. The germline CDR1 and CDR2 sequences are MNHNS and SASEGT. There are 14 residues in the CDR3. The CDR3 coding sequence is TGTGCCAGCAGCCTAGGCATAGGGGATGAAAAACTGTTTTTT. Encoded protein: CASSLGIGDEKLFF.